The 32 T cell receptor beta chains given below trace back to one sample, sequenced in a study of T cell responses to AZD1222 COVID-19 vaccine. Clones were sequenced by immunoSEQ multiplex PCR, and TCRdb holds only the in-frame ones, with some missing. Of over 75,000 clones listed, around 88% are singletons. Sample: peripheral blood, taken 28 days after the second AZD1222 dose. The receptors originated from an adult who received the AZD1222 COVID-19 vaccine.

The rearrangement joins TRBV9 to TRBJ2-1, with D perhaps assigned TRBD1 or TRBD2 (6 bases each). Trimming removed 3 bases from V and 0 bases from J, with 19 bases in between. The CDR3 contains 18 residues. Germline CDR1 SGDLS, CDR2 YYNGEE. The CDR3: CASSGSRRGSSSYNEQFF. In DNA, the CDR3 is TGTGCCAGCAGCGGTTCCAGGAGGGGGTCGAGCTCCTACAATGAGCAGTTCTTC.

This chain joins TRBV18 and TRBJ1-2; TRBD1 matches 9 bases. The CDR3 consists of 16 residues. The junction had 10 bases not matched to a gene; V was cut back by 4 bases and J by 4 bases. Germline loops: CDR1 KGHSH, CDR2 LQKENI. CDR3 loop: CASSLQQGARGYGYTF. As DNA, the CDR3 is TGTGCCAGCTCACTGCAACAGGGGGCCAGGGGCTATGGCTACACCTTC.

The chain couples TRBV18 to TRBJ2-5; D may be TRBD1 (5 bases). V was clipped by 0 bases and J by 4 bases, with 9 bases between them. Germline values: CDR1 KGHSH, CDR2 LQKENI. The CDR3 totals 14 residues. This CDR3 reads CASSPPSGLETQYF. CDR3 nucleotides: TGTGCCAGCTCACCACCGTCAGGGCTAGAGACCCAGTACTTC. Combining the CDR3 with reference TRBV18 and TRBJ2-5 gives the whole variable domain NAGVMQNPRHLVRRRGQEARLRCSPMKGHSHVYWYRQLPEEGLKFMVYLQKENIIDESGMPKERFSAEFPKEGPSILRIQQVVRGDSAAYFCASSPPSGLETQYFGPGTRLLVL.

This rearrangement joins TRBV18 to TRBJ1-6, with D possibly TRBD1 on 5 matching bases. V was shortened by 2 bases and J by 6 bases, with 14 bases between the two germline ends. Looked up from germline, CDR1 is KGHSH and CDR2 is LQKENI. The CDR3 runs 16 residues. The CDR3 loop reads CASSPGQGNLNSPLHF. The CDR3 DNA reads TGTGCCAGCTCACCAGGGCAGGGCAACCTTAATTCACCCCTCCACTTT.

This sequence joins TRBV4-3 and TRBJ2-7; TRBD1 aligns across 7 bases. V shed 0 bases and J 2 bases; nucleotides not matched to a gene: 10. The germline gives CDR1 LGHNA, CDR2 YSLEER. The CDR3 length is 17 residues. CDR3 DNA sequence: TGCGCCAGCAGCCAAGATGCCGCGTCACAGGGGACCTACGAGCAGTACTTC. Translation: CASSQDAASQGTYEQYF.

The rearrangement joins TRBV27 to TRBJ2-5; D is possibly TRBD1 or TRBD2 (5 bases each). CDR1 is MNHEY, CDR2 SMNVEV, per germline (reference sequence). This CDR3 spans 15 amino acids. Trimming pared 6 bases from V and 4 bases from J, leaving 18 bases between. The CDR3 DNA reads TGTGCCAGCAGGAGCGAGGGGTCCGGTCGAGAGACCCAGTACTTC. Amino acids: CASRSEGSGRETQYF.

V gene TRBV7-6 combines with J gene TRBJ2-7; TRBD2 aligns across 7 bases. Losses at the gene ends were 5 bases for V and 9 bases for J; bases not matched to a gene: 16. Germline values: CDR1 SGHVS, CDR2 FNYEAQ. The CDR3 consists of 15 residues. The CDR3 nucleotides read TGTGCCAGCAGCCTCGATCGGGGAGGGTCCTTCGCGCAGTACTTC. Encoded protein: CASSLDRGGSFAQYF.

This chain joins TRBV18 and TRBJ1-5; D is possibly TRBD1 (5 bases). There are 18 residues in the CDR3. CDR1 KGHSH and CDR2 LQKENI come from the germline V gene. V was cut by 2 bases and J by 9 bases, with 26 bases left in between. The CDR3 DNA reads TGTGCCAGCTCACCAGCAGAGGGGTTAGGTGAGATGGGCCGGCCCCAGCATTTT. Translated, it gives CASSPAEGLGEMGRPQHF.

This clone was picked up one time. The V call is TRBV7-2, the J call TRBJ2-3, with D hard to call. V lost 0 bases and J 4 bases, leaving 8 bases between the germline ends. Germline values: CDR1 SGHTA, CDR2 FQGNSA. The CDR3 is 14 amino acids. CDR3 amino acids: CASSLAWAADTQYF. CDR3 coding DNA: TGTGCCAGCAGCTTAGCCTGGGCTGCAGATACGCAGTATTTT.

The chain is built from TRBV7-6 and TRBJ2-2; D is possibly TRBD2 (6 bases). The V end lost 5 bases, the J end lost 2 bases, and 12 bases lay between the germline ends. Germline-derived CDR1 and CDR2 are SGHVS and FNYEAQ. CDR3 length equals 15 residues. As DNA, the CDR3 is TGTGCCAGCAGCGCCTGGGGGGATAACACCGGGGAGCTGTTTTTT. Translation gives CASSAWGDNTGELFF.

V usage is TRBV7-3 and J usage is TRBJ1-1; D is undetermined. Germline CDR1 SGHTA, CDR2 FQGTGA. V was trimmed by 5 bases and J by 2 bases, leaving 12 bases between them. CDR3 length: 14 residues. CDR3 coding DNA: TGTGCCAGCAGCAAAGCGGGAGAAAACACTGAAGCTTTCTTT. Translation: CASSKAGENTEAFF.

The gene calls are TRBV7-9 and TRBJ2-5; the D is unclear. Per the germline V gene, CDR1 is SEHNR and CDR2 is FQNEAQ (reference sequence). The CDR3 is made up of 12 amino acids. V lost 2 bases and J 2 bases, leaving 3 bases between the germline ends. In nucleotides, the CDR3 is TGTGCCAGCAGCTTACAGCAAGAGACCCAGTACTTC. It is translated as CASSLQQETQYF.

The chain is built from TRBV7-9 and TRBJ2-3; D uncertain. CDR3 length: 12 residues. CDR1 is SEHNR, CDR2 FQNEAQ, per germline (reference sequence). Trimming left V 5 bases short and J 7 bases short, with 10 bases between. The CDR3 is CASSPSINTQYF. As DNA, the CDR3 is TGTGCCAGCAGCCCTTCAATTAATACGCAGTATTTT.

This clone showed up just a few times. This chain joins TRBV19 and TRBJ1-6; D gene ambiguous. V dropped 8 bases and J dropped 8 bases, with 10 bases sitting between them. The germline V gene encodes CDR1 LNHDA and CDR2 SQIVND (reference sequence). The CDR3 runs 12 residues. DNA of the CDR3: TGTGCCAGTGGGGTGGGGTATTCACCCCTCCACTTT. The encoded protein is CASGVGYSPLHF. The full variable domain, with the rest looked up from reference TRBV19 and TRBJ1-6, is DGGITQSPKYLFRKEGQNVTLSCEQNLNHDAMYWYRQDPGQGLRLIYYSQIVNDFQKGDIAEGYSVSREKKESFPLTVTSAQKNPTAFYLCASGVGYSPLHFGNGTRLTVT.

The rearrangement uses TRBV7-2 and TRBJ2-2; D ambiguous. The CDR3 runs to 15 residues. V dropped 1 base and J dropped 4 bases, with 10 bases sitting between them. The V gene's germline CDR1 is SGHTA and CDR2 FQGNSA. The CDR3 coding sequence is TGTGCCAGCAGCTTAGTTTTTTTGGGCACCGGGGAGCTGTTTTTT. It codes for CASSLVFLGTGELFF.

CDR3 coding DNA: TGTGCCAGCGTCAGTGGTAGCAATCAGCCCCAGCATTTT. Translation: CASVSGSNQPQHF. The genes are TRBV28 and TRBJ1-5, with unresolved D. There are 13 residues in the CDR3. Per the germline V gene, CDR1 is MDHEN and CDR2 is SYDVKM. V lost 8 bases and J 0 bases, leaving 8 bases between the germline ends.

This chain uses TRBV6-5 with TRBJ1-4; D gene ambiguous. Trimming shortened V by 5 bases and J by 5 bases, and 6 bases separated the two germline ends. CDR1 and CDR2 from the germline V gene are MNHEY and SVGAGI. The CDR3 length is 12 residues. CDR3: CASSPGNEKLFF. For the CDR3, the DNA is TGTGCCAGCAGTCCTGGGAATGAAAAACTGTTTTTT.

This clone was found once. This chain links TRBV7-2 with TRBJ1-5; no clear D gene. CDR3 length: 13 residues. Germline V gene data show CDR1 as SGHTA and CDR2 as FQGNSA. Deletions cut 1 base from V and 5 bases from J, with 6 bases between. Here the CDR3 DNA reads TGTGCCAGCAGCTTAGTCCCGGATCAGCCCCAGCATTTT. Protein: CASSLVPDQPQHF. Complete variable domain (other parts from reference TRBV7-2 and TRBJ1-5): GAGVSQSPSNKVTEKGKDVELRCDPISGHTALYWYRQSLGQGLEFLIYFQGNSAPDKSGLPSDRFSAERTGGSVSTLTIQRTQQEDSAVYLCASSLVPDQPQHFGDGTRLSIL.

This chain's CDR3 is CASSSLSGGDTDTQYF. Here the CDR3 DNA reads TGTGCCAGCAGCTCTCTTAGCGGGGGGGACACAGATACGCAGTATTTT. The chain carries TRBV7-3 and TRBJ2-3; 11 bases line up with TRBD2. This CDR3 spans 16 amino acids. Germline CDR1 is SGHTA and CDR2 is FQGTGA. V shed 4 bases and J 2 bases; nucleotides not matched to a gene: 5.

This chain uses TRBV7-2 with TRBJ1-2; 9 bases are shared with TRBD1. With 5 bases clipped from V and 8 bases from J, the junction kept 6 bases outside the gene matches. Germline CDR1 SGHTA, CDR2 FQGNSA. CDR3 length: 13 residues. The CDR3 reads CASSPGQGLGYTF. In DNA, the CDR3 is TGTGCCAGCAGCCCTGGACAGGGGCTCGGCTACACCTTC.

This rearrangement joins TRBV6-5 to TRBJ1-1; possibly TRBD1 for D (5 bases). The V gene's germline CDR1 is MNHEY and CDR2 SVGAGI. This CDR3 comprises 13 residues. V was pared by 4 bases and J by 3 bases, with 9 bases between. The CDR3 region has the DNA TGTGCCAGCAGTTGGGACGGATACACTGAAGCTTTCTTT. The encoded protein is CASSWDGYTEAFF.

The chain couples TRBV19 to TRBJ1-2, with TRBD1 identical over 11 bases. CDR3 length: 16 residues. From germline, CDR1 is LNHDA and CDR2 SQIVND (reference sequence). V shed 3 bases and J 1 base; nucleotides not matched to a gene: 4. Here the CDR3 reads CASSIGTGGFNYGYTF. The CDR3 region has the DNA TGTGCCAGTAGTATTGGGACAGGGGGATTTAACTATGGCTACACCTTC.

The CDR3 DNA sequence: TGTGCCAGCAGCTTAGAGGACAGGGGCAGAAGCTCCTACAATGAGCAGTTCTTC. This encodes CASSLEDRGRSSYNEQFF. V usage is TRBV11-3 and J usage is TRBJ2-1; 9 positions match TRBD1. The CDR3 totals 18 residues. Germline V CDR1 and CDR2: SGHNT, YENEEA. Unmatched junction bases numbered 6, after V lost 0 bases and J lost 0 bases. The whole variable domain, filled in from reference TRBV11-3 and TRBJ2-1, reads EAGVVQSPRYKIIEKKQPVAFWCNPISGHNTLYWYLQNLGQGPELLIRYENEEAVDDSQLPKDRFSAERLKGVDSTLKIQPAELGDSAVYLCASSLEDRGRSSYNEQFFGPGTRLTVL.

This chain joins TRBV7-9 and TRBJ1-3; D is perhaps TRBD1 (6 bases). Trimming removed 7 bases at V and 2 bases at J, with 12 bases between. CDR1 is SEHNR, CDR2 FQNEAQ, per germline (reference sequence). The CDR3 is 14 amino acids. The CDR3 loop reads CASISWDTGNTIYF. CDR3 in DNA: TGTGCCAGCATCTCTTGGGACACTGGAAACACCATATATTTT.

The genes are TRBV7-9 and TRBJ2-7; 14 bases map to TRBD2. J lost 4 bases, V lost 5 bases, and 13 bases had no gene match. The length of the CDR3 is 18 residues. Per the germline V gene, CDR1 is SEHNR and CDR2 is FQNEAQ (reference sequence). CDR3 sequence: CASSPVGGLAGGGYEQYF. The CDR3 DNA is TGTGCCAGCAGCCCCGTGGGCGGACTAGCGGGGGGCGGTTACGAGCAGTACTTC.

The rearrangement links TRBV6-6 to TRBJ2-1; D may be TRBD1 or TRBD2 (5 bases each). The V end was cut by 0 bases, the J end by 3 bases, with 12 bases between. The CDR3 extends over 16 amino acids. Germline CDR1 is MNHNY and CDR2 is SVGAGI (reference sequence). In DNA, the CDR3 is TGTGCCAGCAGTTACTCGACCGGGACCCTCTACAATGAGCAGTTCTTC. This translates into CASSYSTGTLYNEQFF.

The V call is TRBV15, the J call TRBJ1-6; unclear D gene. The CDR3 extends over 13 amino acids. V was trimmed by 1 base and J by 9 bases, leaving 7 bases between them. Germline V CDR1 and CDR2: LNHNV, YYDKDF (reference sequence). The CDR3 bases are TGTGCCACCAGCAGAGGAGGCAGTTCACCCCTCCACTTT. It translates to CATSRGGSSPLHF.

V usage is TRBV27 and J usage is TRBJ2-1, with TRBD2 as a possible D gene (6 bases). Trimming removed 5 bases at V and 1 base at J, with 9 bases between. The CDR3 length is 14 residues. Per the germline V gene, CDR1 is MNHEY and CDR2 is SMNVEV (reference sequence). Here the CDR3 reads CASSVRGSYNEQFF. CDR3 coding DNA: TGTGCCAGCAGTGTACGGGGGTCCTACAATGAGCAGTTCTTC.

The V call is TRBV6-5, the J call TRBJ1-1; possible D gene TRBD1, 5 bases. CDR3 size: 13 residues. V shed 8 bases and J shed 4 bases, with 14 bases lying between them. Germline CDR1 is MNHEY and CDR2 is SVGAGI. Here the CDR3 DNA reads TGTGCCAGCCGACGGGGCGAGGGCACTGAAGCTTTCTTT. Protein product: CASRRGEGTEAFF.

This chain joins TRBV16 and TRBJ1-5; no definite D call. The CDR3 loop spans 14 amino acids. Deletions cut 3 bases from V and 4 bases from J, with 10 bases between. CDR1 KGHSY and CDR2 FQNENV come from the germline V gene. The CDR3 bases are TGTGCCAGCAGCCAGTTCCCTGGGAATCAGCCCCAGCATTTT. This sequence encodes CASSQFPGNQPQHF.

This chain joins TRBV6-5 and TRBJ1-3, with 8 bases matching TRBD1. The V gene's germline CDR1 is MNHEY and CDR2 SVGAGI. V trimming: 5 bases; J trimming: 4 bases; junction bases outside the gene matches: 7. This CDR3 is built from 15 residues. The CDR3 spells CASSPTGVAGNTIYF. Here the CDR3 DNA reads TGTGCCAGCAGTCCGACAGGGGTCGCCGGAAACACCATATATTTT.

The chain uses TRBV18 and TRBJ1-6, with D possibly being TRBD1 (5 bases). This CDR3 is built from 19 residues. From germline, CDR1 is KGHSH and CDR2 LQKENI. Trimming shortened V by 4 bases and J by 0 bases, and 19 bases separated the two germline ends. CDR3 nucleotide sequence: TGTGCCAGCTCACTTTTCCGGGACCTAGCCGACTCCTATAATTCACCCCTCCACTTT. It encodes CASSLFRDLADSYNSPLHF. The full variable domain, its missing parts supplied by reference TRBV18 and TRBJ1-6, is NAGVMQNPRHLVRRRGQEARLRCSPMKGHSHVYWYRQLPEEGLKFMVYLQKENIIDESGMPKERFSAEFPKEGPSILRIQQVVRGDSAAYFCASSLFRDLADSYNSPLHFGNGTRLTVT.